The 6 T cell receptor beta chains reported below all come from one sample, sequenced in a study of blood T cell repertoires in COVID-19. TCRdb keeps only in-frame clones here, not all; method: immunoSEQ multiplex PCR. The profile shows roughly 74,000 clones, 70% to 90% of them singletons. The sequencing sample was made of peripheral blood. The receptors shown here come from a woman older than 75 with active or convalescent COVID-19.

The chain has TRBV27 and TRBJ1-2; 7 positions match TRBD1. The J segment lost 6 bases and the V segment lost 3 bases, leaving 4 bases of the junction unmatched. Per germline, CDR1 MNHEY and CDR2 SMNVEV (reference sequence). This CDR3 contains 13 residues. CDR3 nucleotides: TGTGCCAGCAGTTTCTCAGGGGGGAATGGCTACACCTTC. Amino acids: CASSFSGGNGYTF.

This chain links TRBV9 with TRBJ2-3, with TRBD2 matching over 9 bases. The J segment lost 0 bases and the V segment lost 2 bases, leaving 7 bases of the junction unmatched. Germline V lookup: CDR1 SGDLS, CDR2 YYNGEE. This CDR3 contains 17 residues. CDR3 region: CASSVLAGRASTDTQYF. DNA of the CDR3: TGTGCCAGCAGCGTCCTAGCGGGGCGGGCTAGCACAGATACGCAGTATTTT.

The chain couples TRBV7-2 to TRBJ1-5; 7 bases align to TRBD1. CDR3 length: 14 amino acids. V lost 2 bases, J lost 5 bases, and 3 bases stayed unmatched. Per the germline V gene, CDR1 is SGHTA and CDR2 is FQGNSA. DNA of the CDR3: TGTGCCAGCAGCTTATTCCAGGGGGATCAGCCCCAGCATTTT. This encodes CASSLFQGDQPQHF.

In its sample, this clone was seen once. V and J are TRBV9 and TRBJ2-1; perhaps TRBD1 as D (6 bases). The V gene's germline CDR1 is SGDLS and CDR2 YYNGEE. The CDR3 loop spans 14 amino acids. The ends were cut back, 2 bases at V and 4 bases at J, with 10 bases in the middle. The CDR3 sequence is CASSVSGQYNEQFF. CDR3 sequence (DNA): TGTGCCAGCAGCGTCAGCGGACAGTACAATGAGCAGTTCTTC.

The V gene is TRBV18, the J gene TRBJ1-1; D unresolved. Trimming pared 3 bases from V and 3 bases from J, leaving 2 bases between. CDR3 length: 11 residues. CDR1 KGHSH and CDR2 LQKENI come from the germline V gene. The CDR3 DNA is TGTGCCAGCTCACCCGACACTGAAGCTTTCTTT. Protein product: CASSPDTEAFF.

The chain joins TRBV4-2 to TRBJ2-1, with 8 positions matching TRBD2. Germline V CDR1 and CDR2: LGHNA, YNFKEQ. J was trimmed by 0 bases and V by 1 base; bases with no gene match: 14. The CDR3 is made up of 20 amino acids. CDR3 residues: CASSQAHPGLAESSYNEQFF. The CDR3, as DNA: TGTGCCAGCAGCCAAGCGCACCCCGGACTAGCCGAAAGCTCCTACAATGAGCAGTTCTTC.